The subject of this entry is one T cell receptor beta chain. As yet, its antigen is unknown. V lost 4 bases and J lost 2, with 15 bases in between. This CDR3 spans 15 amino acids. Germline V gene sequence: CDR1 SGHNT, CDR2 YYREEE (reference sequence). The entry originates in a study of CD8 T cells in ankylosing spondylitis. General observations from the study: Seemingly characteristic of ankylosing spondylitis blood was a TCR beta motif consisting of roughly 8 highly homologous variants. Matched ankylosing spondylitis synovial fluid reportedly showed significant enrichment of disease-linked clones.

TCRdb reanalysed the 5' RACE reads using MiXCR and keeps one entry per CDR3 protein. The repertoire consists of about 400,000 distinct CDR3 sequences, with about 22% occurring once and the leading ten covering about 16%. The sequencing sample was made of blood, either unsorted or a sorted T cell fraction (not recorded which). The chain has TRBV5-4 and TRBJ2-5; D is tentatively TRBD1 or TRBD2 (5 bases each). The TCR comes from a male donor with ankylosing spondylitis. The CDR3, as DNA: TGTGCCAGCAGCAGAACCGGGACGGATCAAGAGACCCAGTACTTC. This codes for CASSRTGTDQETQYF. Complete variable domain (other parts from reference TRBV5-4 and TRBJ2-5): ETGVTQSPTHLIKTRGQQVTLRCSSQSGHNTVSWYQQALGQGPQFIFQYYREEENGRGNFPPRFSGLQFPNYSSELNVNALELDDSALYLCASSRTGTDQETQYFGPGTRLLVL.